The 23 T cell receptor beta chains below all came from one sample that was sequenced in a study of blood T cells in healthy people across ages (dated by TCRdb to the mid-2010s). Libraries came from 5' RACE. The sequencer listed for this sample is Illumina HiSeq 2500. A second about 7 to 11 cycle PCR used a sample-barcoded 5' primer and a J-beta primer mix. TCRdb redid the processing of the public reads, applying fastp at Q25 and MiXCR, and retained in-frame beta chains. Each entry is one CDR3 protein sequence, shown with its most common DNA and genes. The sample includes roughly 640,000 distinct CDR3 sequences, with about 30% observed a single time. More than 15% of the sample goes to the ten largest clones. Sequenced material: blood. Every receptor here comes from a woman of 80 years or more in good health.

A word on this clonotype: A much more abundant neighbour one base away suggests this may be a read error. The CDR3 loop reads CASNLSQGGTDTQYF. As DNA, the CDR3 is TGTGCCAGCAACTTGTCCCAGGGGGGCACAGATACGCAGTATTTT. The chain links TRBV5-6 to TRBJ2-3, with 7 bases aligning to TRBD1. CDR3 size: 15 residues. Germline V lookup: CDR1 SGHDT, CDR2 YYEEEE.

Turning to this clonotype: A single base separates this from a much larger clone, so it may be a read error. The chain couples TRBV2 to TRBJ2-1, with TRBD2 as a possible D gene (5 bases). The J call may not be correct, given that the DNA end is closer to TRBJ2-7. The germline V gene has CDR1 SNHLY and CDR2 FYNNEI. The CDR3 consists of 17 residues. In DNA, the CDR3 is TGTGCCAGCAGTGAAGTCGGGGATACCTTCTCCTACAATGAGCAGTACTTC. Residues: CASSEVGDTFSYNEQYF.

Ten or more counts support this clonotype. The chain combines TRBV20-1 with TRBJ2-5; 14 bases align to TRBD2. The CDR3 extends over 14 amino acids. V gave up 6 bases and J gave up 3 bases; unmatched junction bases: 3. Germline loops: CDR1 DFQATT, CDR2 SNEGSKA (reference sequence). The CDR3 region is CSATGLAGEETQYF. The CDR3 bases are TGCAGTGCGACGGGACTAGCGGGGGAAGAGACCCAGTACTTC.

The table lists this clonotype with many counts. The genes are TRBV12-3 or TRBV12-4 and TRBJ2-7; 14 nucleotides align to TRBD2. V lost 5 bases to trimming and J lost 10 bases; unmatched junction nucleotides: 13. The CDR3 is 16 residues long. The CDR3 DNA follows: TGTGCCAGCAGTCGGGGACTAGCGGGGGCAATCCTCGCCCAGTACTTC. This sequence encodes CASSRGLAGAILAQYF.

A word on this clonotype: This may be a read error, as it is one base from a much larger clone. V and J are TRBV20-1 and TRBJ1-2; 8 bases match TRBD1. CDR1 is DFQATT, CDR2 SNEGSKA, per germline (reference sequence). There are 16 residues in the CDR3. The CDR3 region is CGAPPGRGQANYGYTF. The DNA for the CDR3 is TGCGGTGCCCCACCGGGCAGGGGGCAAGCTAACTATGGCTACACCTTC.

This clonotype was found a few times. This rearrangement joins TRBV7-2 to TRBJ1-6; 7 bases align to TRBD1. This CDR3 is built from 17 residues. CDR1 and CDR2 from the germline V gene are SGHTA and FQGNSA. The junction had 7 bases not matched to a gene; V was cut back by 1 base and J by 4 bases. CDR3: CASSLVGAGGYNSPLHF. The CDR3 DNA reads TGTGCCAGCAGCTTAGTTGGGGCAGGGGGATATAATTCACCCCTCCACTTT.

The chain links TRBV3-1 to TRBJ2-7; no firm D call. CDR1 is LGHDT and CDR2 is YNNKEL in the germline V gene (reference sequence). V was trimmed by 0 bases and J by 5 bases, leaving 8 bases between them. The CDR3 contains 13 residues. The CDR3: CASSQESPHEQYF. CDR3 nucleotides: TGTGCCAGCAGCCAAGAGTCCCCCCACGAGCAGTACTTC.

The V call is TRBV5-6, the J call TRBJ2-4; D may correspond to TRBD1 or TRBD2 (6 bases each). V lost 4 bases to trimming and J lost 3 bases, with 14 bases between them. The CDR3 sequence is 15 residues long. Germline-derived CDR1 and CDR2 are SGHDT and YYEEEE. CDR3 region: CASSRRGVVKNIQYF. Here the CDR3 DNA reads TGTGCCAGCAGCCGGAGGGGGGTGGTCAAAAACATTCAGTACTTC.

Regarding this clonotype: This clone may be a read error of a much larger clone one base away. The rearrangement links TRBV19 to TRBJ2-7; TRBD1 aligns across 8 bases. The CDR3 totals 15 residues. Germline CDR1 is LNHDA and CDR2 is SQIVND (reference sequence). CDR3 region: CASSVDRGSSHEQYF. The CDR3 region has the DNA TGTGCCAGTAGTGTCGACAGGGGTAGCTCCCACGAGCAGTACTTC.

V usage is TRBV20-1 and J usage is TRBJ2-2; D is unclear. Germline CDR1 is DFQATT and CDR2 is SNEGSKA (reference sequence). This CDR3 comprises 13 residues. Trimming shortened V by 5 bases and J by 2 bases, and 9 bases separated the two germline ends. The CDR3 sequence is CSASPFNTGELFF. CDR3 sequence (DNA): TGCAGTGCTTCACCCTTCAACACCGGGGAGCTGTTTTTT.

This clonotype was seen at least ten times. This rearrangement joins TRBV9 to TRBJ2-3; 7 bases are shared with TRBD2. Germline CDR1 reads SGDLS; CDR2 reads YYNGEE. V lost 0 bases and J lost 5; bases outside the gene matches: 9. CDR3 size: 16 residues. CDR3 residues: CASSVAGGLLGDTQYF. The CDR3 DNA reads as TGTGCCAGCAGCGTAGCGGGGGGACTATTGGGAGATACGCAGTATTTT.

This clonotype was counted many times. V is TRBV11-2 and J is TRBJ2-1; the D call may be TRBD1 or TRBD2 (5 bases each). V lost 5 bases and J 0 bases, leaving 14 bases between the germline ends. This CDR3 comprises 16 residues. CDR1 and CDR2 from the germline V gene are SGHAT and FQNNGV. The chain's CDR3 is CASSPRDASSYNEQFF. Here the CDR3 DNA reads TGTGCCAGCAGCCCCCGGGACGCGAGCTCCTACAATGAGCAGTTCTTC.

Points on this clonotype: This sequence may be a read error, since a much larger clone differs from it by one base. The V gene is TRBV2, the J gene TRBJ2-1; tentatively, D is TRBD2 (6 bases). V was pared by 3 bases and J by 9 bases, with 15 bases between. This CDR3 comprises 14 residues. Germline CDR1 and CDR2: SNHLY and FYNNEI. CDR3 sequence (DNA): TGTGCCAGCAGTGACCGGGAGTTCGAACTTGAGCAGTTCTTC. This translates into CASSDREFELEQFF.

This clonotype was picked up a small number of times. A much larger clone is a single base away; this may be a read error. CDR3 DNA: TGTGCCAGCTCACAAATAACTAATGAGCAGTACTTC. It encodes CASSQITNEQYF. The chain couples TRBV18 to TRBJ2-5; no firm D call. The CDR3 sequence is 12 residues long. V was trimmed by 4 bases and J by 11 bases, leaving 14 bases between them. CDR1 and CDR2 from the germline V gene are KGHSH and LQKENI.

On this clonotype itself: The junction does not match germline at one end; this may be a read error. The chain has TRBV12-3 or TRBV12-4 and TRBJ2-3; D not certain. The CDR3 is 13 amino acids. DNA of the CDR3: TGTGCCAGCAGTTTAGCTAGCACAGATACGGAGTATTTT. Protein product: CASSLASTDTEYF.

This clonotype was seen repeatedly, ten times or more. The chain joins TRBV7-9 to TRBJ1-1; D gene unclear. V shed 1 base and J shed 6 bases, with 12 bases lying between them. The CDR3 contains 14 residues. Germline V lookup: CDR1 SEHNR, CDR2 FQNEAQ (reference sequence). CDR3 in amino acids: CASSLGQPTSEAFF. DNA for the CDR3: TGTGCCAGCAGCTTAGGGCAGCCTACATCTGAAGCTTTCTTT.

There are many counts of this clonotype. This rearrangement joins TRBV6-1 to TRBJ1-5; D not resolved. The CDR3 covers 15 residues. Looked up from germline, CDR1 is MNHNS and CDR2 is SASEGT. Trimming pared 7 bases from V and 3 bases from J, leaving 16 bases between. In nucleotides, the CDR3 is TGTGCCAGCAACGGCGAACGGGGTTTCAATCAGCCCCAGCATTTT. It encodes CASNGERGFNQPQHF.

This clonotype was counted only a few times. V gene TRBV20-1 combines with J gene TRBJ1-6; D might be TRBD1 (6 bases). Trimming cost V 4 bases and J 7 bases, with 14 bases left between them. This CDR3 has 14 residues. Germline CDR1 and CDR2: DFQATT and SNEGSKA (reference sequence). CDR3 bases: TGCAGTGCTACACCGGGACATCGGAATTCACCCCTCCACTTT. It is translated as CSATPGHRNSPLHF.

The J gene is TRBJ2-7, the V gene TRBV24-1; TRBD1 might be the D (5 bases). The V end lost 3 bases, the J end lost 0 bases, and 8 bases lay between the germline ends. In germline, CDR1 is KGHDR, CDR2 SFDVKD. The CDR3 is made up of 14 amino acids. The CDR3, as DNA: TGTGCCACCAGTGATCCACAGGTCTCCTACGAGCAGTACTTC. It yields the protein CATSDPQVSYEQYF.

This clonotype was seen a few times. This chain links TRBV6-5 with TRBJ1-4, with a weak D call TRBD1 (5 bases). The length of the CDR3 is 15 residues. The germline CDR1 and CDR2 sequences are MNHEY and SVGAGI. Trimming cost V 2 bases and J 14 bases, with 21 bases left between them. The CDR3 spells CASSYRAGLVGKLFF. CDR3 bases: TGTGCCAGCAGTTACCGAGCAGGGCTGGTTGGGAAGCTGTTTTTT.

The J gene is TRBJ2-3, the V gene TRBV5-1, with 10 positions matching TRBD2. This CDR3 spans 16 amino acids. The germline gives CDR1 SGHRS, CDR2 YFSETQ. The J segment lost 2 bases and the V segment lost 4 bases, leaving 7 bases of the junction unmatched. Here the CDR3 reads CASSPLAGVITDTQYF. In nucleotides, the CDR3 is TGCGCCAGCAGCCCCCTAGCGGGGGTGATCACAGATACGCAGTATTTT.

This clonotype was observed a few times. A much more abundant neighbour one base away suggests this may be a read error. The rearrangement uses TRBV20-1 and TRBJ2-7; unclear D gene. The CDR3 is 12 amino acids. The germline CDR1 and CDR2 sequences are DFQATT and SNEGSKA (reference sequence). Trimming shortened V by 7 bases and J by 2 bases, and 12 bases separated the two germline ends. In nucleotides, the CDR3 is TGCAGTGTCCTAGGTGGCCCCTACGAGCAGTACTTC. This sequence encodes CSVLGGPYEQYF.

The table lists this clonotype with many counts. This chain links TRBV5-1 with TRBJ1-2; 10 bases line up with TRBD1. Germline CDR1 SGHRS, CDR2 YFSETQ. Trimming at V came to 5 bases and at J to 6 bases, leaving 7 bases not matched to a gene. CDR3 length: 14 amino acids. CDR3 sequence: CASRGDRGTDGYTF. Written as DNA, the CDR3 is TGCGCCAGCAGAGGGGACAGGGGTACGGATGGCTACACCTTC.